One T cell receptor beta chain is described in this entry. Its antigen remains unidentified. At one end, the junction sequence differs from germline, possibly due to a read error. The sample originates from a study of blood T cell repertoires in COVID-19 (dated by TCRdb to 2018 to 2020). At the level of the whole study: Samples covering the acute and convalescent phases of COVID-19 were provided by collaborators in the United States, Italy and Spain. The repertoires were released in a freely available public database meant as a resource for research on the immune response to SARS-CoV-2. Samples were obtained from the ongoing ImmuneRACE study (first 160 participants) and from 1,254 subjects provided by 6 global collaborators. Deeply sampled blood TCRbeta repertoires from subjects exposed to, actively infected with, or recovered from COVID-19 were included in the dataset. A de-identified subject ID, COVID-19 status, age in years and sex were almost always included in the sample metadata. HLA class I and class II types, where available, came from metadata supplied by the sample provider rather than from assay-based typing. The prospective study material was composed of cDNA or gDNA derived from T cells, B-cell-depleted T cells, or PBMCs.

One collaborating source in Seattle enrolled patients while the patients were actively infected and followed the patients over time throughout the course of disease. Collaborating institutions collected whole blood in K2EDTA tubes following their own protocols. Collaborator samples were shipped for TCRbeta analysis as frozen whole blood, isolated PBMCs, or DNA extracted from either sample type. TCRbeta CDR3 regions were amplified from genomic DNA by means of the immunoSEQ Assay, a bias-controlled multiplex PCR. From the authors' description of their analysis: The number of nucleated cells in each sample was estimated by amplification of reference gene primers within the assay. To quantify the absolute abundance of each unique TCRbeta CDR3 rearrangement, sequence reads were collapsed and filtered. For each sample, productive Simpson clonality was calculated as the square root of Simpson's diversity index across productive rearrangements. The source is immuneACCESS, and TCRdb retained only in-frame sequences with V and J called. Part of the clones is not carried over; for the studies checked, unresolved V genes explain less than half of this, and the remainder is unexplained. V, J and clone size are those of that table, while D and trimming were read from the DNA. This sample lists about 180,000 clones; about 81% were detected once. The ten largest clones capture about an eighth of the sample.

Broader findings and caveats from the paper: Clinical and demographic metadata were provided uncurated, with the amount varying by source and participant.

The clonotype was recovered from a woman of 80 years or more with COVID-19, enrolled during active disease. The sample was peripheral blood.

The DNA sequence is TGTGCCAGCAGATTGGATATGGACAGAGCCTACGAGCAGTACTTC. It is translated as CASRLDMDRAYEQYF. The V gene is TRBV5-5 and the J gene is TRBJ2-7; TRBD1 is a possible D gene, resting on 6 matching bases. From the cysteine up to the phenylalanine, the CDR3 has a length of 15 residues. CDR3 DNA is the only sequence kept; it has 45 bases, read in frame from the first base. The germline V gene (reference sequence) supplies CDR1 SGHKS and CDR2 YYEKEE.